This TCR beta chain is from a study of T cells in Graves' hyperthyroidism and ophthalmopathy (dated by TCRdb to about 2019). As for the study more broadly: Peripheral blood samples were taken at the time of initial diagnosis, prior to any treatment. A discovery cohort of around 98 patients, roughly 40 with Graves' ophthalmopathy and about 58 with stable Graves' hyperthyroidism, was used to find distinguishing TCR V-J signatures. Prospective prediction of ophthalmopathy was tested in an independent validation cohort of 18 to 20 hyperthyroidism patients and some 17 patients who later progressed to ophthalmopathy. For training and testing, the 100 or so patients in the discovery cohort were randomly divided in a 7:3 ratio. Thyroid tissue and blood T-cell repertoires from several Graves' hyperthyroidism patients were also compared in the study. Following sampling, methimazole starting at 30 mg daily was given to hyperthyroidism patients, and high-dose intravenous methylprednisolone was given to ophthalmopathy patients. The paper reports TCR Vbeta CDR3 sequencing of approximately 140 peripheral blood samples: some 41 ophthalmopathy, roughly 74 hyperthyroidism and around 17 progressor patients. Beyond this particular receptor, the publication reports: In validation, the model predicted progression to ophthalmopathy a median of about 5.9 months before onset, with 65% to 71% sensitivity and almost 75% specificity. A model built on a 13 V-J signature distinguished ophthalmopathy from stable hyperthyroidism, reaching 87.88% sensitivity and around 82% specificity in cross-validation and 80%/75% in testing. No statistical method was used to fix the sample size in advance, and group allocation was not hidden from the investigators. Blood samples also contained most of the expanded thyroid clonotypes (frequency above 0.001), which suggests that blood repertoires may reflect thyroid immune responses.

The TCR beta CDR3 regions were amplified from the RNA transcripts. A first-round RT-PCR of the TCR CDR3 used the HTBI primer set with the Qiagen OneStep RT-PCR kit. Libraries were constructed in a second round of multiplex PCR, after which size selection and purification were carried out. Libraries were sequenced paired-end with 100 bp reads on an Illumina HiSeq2000. The authors' pipeline ran thus. SOAPnuke was used to process the raw data, removing reads that contained adapters or uncalled bases, had a mean Phred below 15, or lacked an exact match to the constant primer or identifier. High-quality paired reads were merged using COPE v1.2.5, and each unique nucleotide sequence was defined as a clonotype. MiTCR v1.1 was used to align the clonotypes against IMGT TRBV, TRBD and TRBJ reference segments. Analysis was restricted to V-J combinations with a frequency above 0.0001, which covered roughly 99% of repertoires. The TCS score was defined as F50 (clonal expansion) divided by E x V (chaos), with BLOSUM62-based TCRdist calculated between CDR3 peptides within each V-J. Welch's t-statistics and random forest reduced roughly 530 V-J features to 10 to 15, which were used in a naive Bayes classifier (R e1071). In-frame beta chains were kept once TCRdb had trimmed the public reads at Q25 with fastp and called clones with MiXCR. Rows merge per CDR3 protein into single entries with the most common DNA and genes. In this record, the V and J calls reflect TCRdb's handling and not the investigators' own analysis. This sample comprises approximately 200,000 distinct CDR3 sequences, around 17% of them detected only once. About 48% of the sample goes to the ten largest clones.

A patient counted as having stable Graves' hyperthyroidism if no progression to ophthalmopathy occurred over 18 months of follow-up. Hyperthyroidism patients were aged 18 to 65 years and newly diagnosed, with disease duration of less than 2 months. Patients with uncontrolled infections, other autoimmune diseases, pregnancy or lactation were excluded. Clinical symptoms, serum thyroxine and TRAb, thyroid ultrasound, and orbital computed tomography formed the basis for the diagnoses. Ficoll-Paque density gradient centrifugation was used to isolate PBMCs from 10 ml of fresh peripheral blood. Total RNA was extracted using Trizol reagent, and RNA quality was assessed on an Agilent 2100 Bioanalyzer. CDR1 and CDR2, per the germline V gene (reference sequence), are LNHDA and SQIVND. Inclusive of the bounding cysteine and phenylalanine, the CDR3 is 14 residues long. Just the 42-base CDR3 DNA is kept, in frame starting at base 1. V was cut back by 6 bases and J by 0 bases, leaving a gap of 11 bases between them.

As regards this clonotype: Its cognate antigen has yet to be identified. No base quality values were provided; no much bigger clone lies one nucleotide off.

Recombination connected TRBV19 to TRBJ1-2, with no confidently assigned D gene. The source is a man between 40 and 49 years old with Graves' hyperthyroidism. Sequencing was done on a sample of blood. The DNA reads TGTGCCAGTAGCATCGACAAAGCTAACTATGGCTACACCTTC. It specifies CASSIDKANYGYTF.